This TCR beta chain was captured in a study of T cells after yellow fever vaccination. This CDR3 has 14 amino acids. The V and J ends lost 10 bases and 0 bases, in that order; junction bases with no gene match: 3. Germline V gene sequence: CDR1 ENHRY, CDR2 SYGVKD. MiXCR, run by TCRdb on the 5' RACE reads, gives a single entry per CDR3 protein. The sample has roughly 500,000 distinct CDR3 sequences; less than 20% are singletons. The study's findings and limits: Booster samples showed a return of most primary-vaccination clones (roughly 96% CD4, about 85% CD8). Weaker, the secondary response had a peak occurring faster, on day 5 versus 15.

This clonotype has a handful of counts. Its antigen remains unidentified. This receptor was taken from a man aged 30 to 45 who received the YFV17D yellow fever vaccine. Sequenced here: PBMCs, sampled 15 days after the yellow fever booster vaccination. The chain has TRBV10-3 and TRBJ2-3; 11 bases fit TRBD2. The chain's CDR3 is CATVAGGSTDTQYF. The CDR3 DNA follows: TGTGCCACGGTAGCGGGAGGGAGCACAGATACGCAGTATTTT.